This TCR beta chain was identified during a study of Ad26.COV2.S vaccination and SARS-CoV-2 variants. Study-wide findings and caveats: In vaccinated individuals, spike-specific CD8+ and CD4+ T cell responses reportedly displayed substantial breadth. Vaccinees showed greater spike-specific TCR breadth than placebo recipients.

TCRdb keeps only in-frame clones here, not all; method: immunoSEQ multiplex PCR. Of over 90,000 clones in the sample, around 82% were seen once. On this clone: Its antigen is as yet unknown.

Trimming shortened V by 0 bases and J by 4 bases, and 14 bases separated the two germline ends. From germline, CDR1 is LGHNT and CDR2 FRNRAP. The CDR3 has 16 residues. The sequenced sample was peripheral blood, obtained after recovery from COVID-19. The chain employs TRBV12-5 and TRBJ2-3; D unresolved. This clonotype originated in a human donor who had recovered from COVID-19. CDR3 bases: TGTGCTAGTGGTTTGGTACGCCAAGGGTTCTCAGATACGCAGTATTTT. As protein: CASGLVRQGFSDTQYF.